The clone carrying this T cell receptor beta chain showed up just once. The sample belongs to a study of blood T cell repertoires in COVID-19. The protocol was immunoSEQ multiplex PCR, while the TCRdb copy is restricted to in-frame clones and leaves out a portion. The data hold around 100,000 clones, with more than 75% observed a single time. V was cut by 8 bases and J by 3 bases, with 14 bases left in between. CDR3 length: 13 residues. Germline CDR1 reads MNHNY; CDR2 reads SVGAGI (reference sequence). The sample taken for sequencing was peripheral blood. This chain links TRBV6-6 with TRBJ2-7; possibly TRBD1 for D (6 bases). The TCR sequence derives from a human donor in a cohort sampled during active COVID-19. CDR3 nucleotides: TGTGCCAGCTTCTCGGACAGACTCTACGAGCAGTACTTC. Translated: CASFSDRLYEQYF.